This T cell receptor (beta chain) was sequenced for a study of cytomegalovirus exposure and HLA in healthy donors. PCR used 60 Vbeta primers and 13 Jbeta primers. Sequencing was performed with immunoSEQ multiplex PCR; in TCRdb, only in-frame clones are kept and a portion is missing. The table lists 100,000 to 150,000 clones, around 80% of them singletons. Trimming removed 5 bases from V and 7 bases from J, with 20 bases in between. The length of the CDR3 is 15 residues. Germline CDR1 reads MDHEN; CDR2 reads SYDVKM. The sequenced material came from PBMCs. The clonotype was recovered from a woman aged 40 to 50 in good health and CMV-seronegative. The rearrangement joins TRBV28 to TRBJ1-1; D is perhaps TRBD1 (5 bases). CDR3 amino acids: CASSQTPGGRDEAFF. The CDR3 DNA sequence: TGTGCCAGCAGTCAAACCCCCGGGGGGAGAGATGAAGCTTTCTTT.